Presented here are 21 T cell receptor beta chains from one specimen sequenced in a study of OX40 agonist ivuxolimab in advanced cancers. Sequenced by immunoSEQ multiplex PCR; TCRdb stores in-frame clones only, minus some. The sample lists about 110,000 clones, approximately 89% occurring once. The sample consisted of CD4+ or CD8+ T cells sorted from blood, taken in a trial of the OX40 agonist ivuxolimab. The receptors here all came from an adult with an advanced solid tumor such as melanoma, head and neck, liver or kidney cancer.

The V gene is TRBV19, the J gene TRBJ1-5; TRBD1 might be the D (6 bases). Germline-derived CDR1 and CDR2 are LNHDA and SQIVND (reference sequence). The CDR3 sequence is 16 residues long. V was pared by 4 bases and J by 2 bases, with 15 bases between. DNA of the CDR3: TGTGCCAGTAGTACCTCAGGGGTTCGAGGCAATCAGCCCCAGCATTTT. As protein: CASSTSGVRGNQPQHF.

The genes are TRBV28 and TRBJ1-1; D may be TRBD1 (5 bases). The germline V gene encodes CDR1 MDHEN and CDR2 SYDVKM. The V and J ends lost 3 bases and 7 bases respectively, with 15 bases between them. The CDR3 runs 14 residues. This chain's CDR3 is CASSLSHGGVEAFF. The CDR3 DNA reads as TGTGCCAGCAGTTTGTCTCACGGGGGTGTTGAAGCTTTCTTT.

The chain carries TRBV28 and TRBJ2-3; D not certain. Trimming stripped 6 bases from V and 2 bases from J, with 18 bases between. The CDR3 covers 16 residues. The V gene's germline CDR1 is MDHEN and CDR2 SYDVKM. The CDR3 protein is CASRRPGHSITDTQYF. The CDR3 DNA reads as TGTGCCAGCAGACGCCCTGGCCATTCTATCACAGATACGCAGTATTTT.

A single count supports this clone. V gene TRBV28 combines with J gene TRBJ1-2, with TRBD1 as a possible D gene (5 bases). The CDR3 length is 16 residues. The ends were cut back, 7 bases at V and 1 base at J, with 19 bases in the middle. Germline CDR1 is MDHEN and CDR2 is SYDVKM. CDR3 DNA: TGTGCCAGCACGAACGGGGGGGGATCCGGTAACTATGGCTACACCTTC. Its protein product is CASTNGGGSGNYGYTF.

The rearrangement uses TRBV6-5 and TRBJ1-6; D ambiguous. The V gene's germline CDR1 is MNHEY and CDR2 SVGAGI. Trimming shortened V by 4 bases and J by 7 bases, and 11 bases separated the two germline ends. There are 14 residues in the CDR3. CDR3 in amino acids: CASSSLRGNSPLHF. DNA of the CDR3: TGTGCCAGCAGTTCCCTACGAGGGAATTCACCCCTCCACTTT.

The rearrangement uses TRBV19 and TRBJ2-2; D is perhaps TRBD2 (6 bases). The V and J ends lost 2 bases and 3 bases respectively, with 22 bases between them. CDR1 and CDR2 (germline): LNHDA, SQIVND (reference sequence). CDR3 length: 19 residues. CDR3 DNA: TGTGCCAGTAGTATAAAAGGGAGGAAGGGGAGGTCGGACACCGGGGAGCTGTTTTTT. Translating gives CASSIKGRKGRSDTGELFF.

The chain recombines TRBV4-3 with TRBJ2-7, with 9 nucleotides matching TRBD1. This CDR3 has 15 amino acids. V dropped 4 bases and J dropped 6; count of bases not matched to a gene: 10. Germline V CDR1 and CDR2: LGHNA, YSLEER. CDR3 in DNA: TGCGCCAGCAGCCCTGGGACAGGGTATTATATCGAGCAGTACTTC. Translated, it gives CASSPGTGYYIEQYF.

This rearrangement joins TRBV2 to TRBJ1-2, with TRBD1 as a possible D gene (6 bases). Germline-derived CDR1 and CDR2 are SNHLY and FYNNEI. V lost 4 bases and J lost 8, with 14 bases in between. This CDR3 comprises 13 residues. In DNA form, the CDR3 reads TGTGCCAGCAGTGTGACTCCCCAGGGGGGCTACACCTTC. Translated: CASSVTPQGGYTF. The whole variable domain, remainder taken from reference TRBV2 and TRBJ1-2, is EPEVTQTPSHQVTQMGQEVILRCVPISNHLYFYWYRQILGQKVEFLVSFYNNEISEKSEIFDDQFSVERPDGSNFTLKIRSTKLEDSAMYFCASSVTPQGGYTFGSGTRLTVV.

The chain links TRBV18 to TRBJ1-3; D gene uncertain. Germline values: CDR1 KGHSH, CDR2 LQKENI. V lost 1 base and J lost 0, with 7 bases in between. CDR3 length: 15 residues. DNA of the CDR3: TGTGCCAGCTCACCACTGGGCAGCTCTGGAAACACCATATATTTT. Translation: CASSPLGSSGNTIYF.

The chain links TRBV2 to TRBJ1-2; 8 nucleotides align to TRBD1. Per the germline V gene, CDR1 is SNHLY and CDR2 is FYNNEI. The CDR3 consists of 14 residues. Germline trimming cut 3 bases from V and 5 bases from J; bases unmatched to any gene: 5. The CDR3 spells CASSDRQGPYGYTF. In DNA form, the CDR3 reads TGTGCCAGCAGTGATCGACAGGGGCCATATGGCTACACCTTC.

The chain employs TRBV6-1 and TRBJ2-5; 8 bases line up with TRBD1. This CDR3 has 15 residues. Looked up from germline, CDR1 is MNHNS and CDR2 is SASEGT. The V gene end was trimmed by 8 bases and the J gene end by 1 base; junction bases not matched to a gene: 9. The CDR3 bases are TGTGCCAGCCTCGTTCAGGGGGCGCGCCAAGAGACCCAGTACTTC. Its protein is CASLVQGARQETQYF.

This chain connects TRBV6-1 to TRBJ2-3, with 12 bases identical to TRBD2. The CDR3 is 15 residues long. From germline, CDR1 is MNHNS and CDR2 SASEGT. V lost 5 bases, J lost 5 bases, and 5 bases stayed unmatched. CDR3 DNA sequence: TGTGCCAGCAGTTCTCCGGGACTAGCGGGAGATACGCAGTATTTT. Protein product: CASSSPGLAGDTQYF.

This clone has just one count. The chain recombines TRBV9 with TRBJ2-3, with 7 bases fitting TRBD2. CDR1 and CDR2 from the germline V gene are SGDLS and YYNGEE. CDR3 size: 15 residues. The J segment lost 2 bases and the V segment lost 1 base, leaving 4 bases of the junction unmatched. The CDR3 DNA is TGTGCCAGCAGCGTAAGGGACTACCCCACAGATACGCAGTATTTT. It is translated as CASSVRDYPTDTQYF.

The V call is TRBV11-3, the J call TRBJ2-2; D ambiguous. Looked up from germline, CDR1 is SGHNT and CDR2 is YENEEA. Between the trimmed V and J ends, which lost 3 bases and 8 bases, there was a span of 13 bases. CDR3 size: 14 residues. The CDR3 DNA is TGTGCCAGCAGCTTGGAACTTAGTGGTGGGGAGCTGTTTTTT. Its protein is CASSLELSGGELFF.

This clone was seen a single time. V and J are TRBV28 and TRBJ1-3; no firm D call. The ends were cut back, 3 bases at V and 0 bases at J, with 6 bases in the middle. Germline V lookup: CDR1 MDHEN, CDR2 SYDVKM. The CDR3 covers 14 residues. The CDR3 nucleotides are TGTGCCAGCAGTTTCCCCGACTCTGGAAACACCATATATTTT. Translated, it gives CASSFPDSGNTIYF.

This clone has more than one count but fewer than ten. The rearrangement joins TRBV10-1 to TRBJ2-1; possible D gene TRBD2, 5 bases. CDR1 WNHNN and CDR2 SYGVQD come from the germline V gene (reference sequence). This CDR3 region has 11 residues. V lost 5 bases, J lost 7 bases, and 6 bases lay in between. The CDR3 loop is CASSSGNEQFF. Written as DNA, the CDR3 is TGCGCCAGCAGTTCGGGGAATGAGCAGTTCTTC.

Details on this clone: One end of the junction varies from germline; a read error may be responsible. The J gene is TRBJ2-7, the V gene TRBV30; perhaps TRBD2 as D (5 bases). This CDR3 region has 13 residues. Germline lookup yields CDR1 GTSNPN and CDR2 SVGIG (reference sequence). The CDR3 nucleotides read TGTGCCGGGAAGTCCGGGGTCACCTATGAGCAGTACTTC. Its translation: CAGKSGVTYEQYF.

V usage is TRBV11-2 and J usage is TRBJ1-1, with a possible D match to TRBD1 (5 bases). V was shortened by 4 bases and J by 4 bases, with 10 bases between the two germline ends. The CDR3 runs 13 residues. CDR1 is SGHAT, CDR2 FQNNGV, per germline. DNA of the CDR3: TGTGCCAGCAGCTCCGGGGGGGTCACTGAAGCTTTCTTT. This sequence encodes CASSSGGVTEAFF.

J is TRBJ1-4 and V is TRBV11-2; perhaps TRBD1 as D (5 bases). This CDR3 region has 13 residues. Trimming cost V 6 bases and J 6 bases, with 11 bases left between them. The germline V gene encodes CDR1 SGHAT and CDR2 FQNNGV. The CDR3 DNA follows: TGTGCCAGCAGTAGGCAGGGACATGAAAAACTGTTTTTT. Translating gives CASSRQGHEKLFF.

The V gene is TRBV13, the J gene TRBJ2-7; TRBD2 agrees at 7 bases. From germline, CDR1 is PRHDT and CDR2 FYEKMQ (reference sequence). This CDR3 comprises 15 residues. The ends lost 1 base at V and 4 bases at J; junction bases unmatched: 7. DNA for the CDR3: TGTGCCAGCAGCTTAGTGTCTAGCGGAGATTACGAGCAGTACTTC. Residues: CASSLVSSGDYEQYF.

The V gene is TRBV5-4, the J gene TRBJ2-2; TRBD1 agrees at 7 bases. CDR3 length: 16 amino acids. Looked up from germline, CDR1 is SGHNT and CDR2 is YYREEE (reference sequence). Germline trimming cut 3 bases from V and 1 base from J; bases unmatched to any gene: 6. This CDR3 reads CASSSNRGLNTGELFF. The CDR3 DNA is TGTGCCAGCAGCTCTAACAGGGGTTTGAACACCGGGGAGCTGTTTTTT.